The rows below give T cell receptor beta chains drawn from one sample of a study of cytomegalovirus exposure and HLA in healthy donors. Assay: immunoSEQ multiplex PCR; the TCRdb copy retains only in-frame clones and omits some. In the table there are about 110,000 clones, 60% to 80% of which are singletons. Sequenced sample: PBMCs. All receptors derive from a female donor in good health and CMV-seronegative. Both conserved end residues are part of each CDR3. A D gene is named only where the DNA matches it firmly. The size of a clone is reported for some rows only, either as once, few or many, or as a class for expanded clones.

v_gene: TRBV7-8; len: 16; d_gene: -; j_gene: TRBJ2-3; abundance: once; CDR3nt: TGTGCCAGCAGCTTATCGGGGGGCGATAGCACAGATACGCAGTATTTT; CDR3aa: CASSLSGGDSTDTQYF
v_gene: TRBV7-3; len: 17; d_gene: TRBD2; j_gene: TRBJ2-1; abundance: -; CDR3nt: TGTGCCAGCAGCTCCCGCCCCTTAGGACTAGGCCCTAATGAGCAGTTCTTC; CDR3aa: CASSSRPLGLGPNEQFF
v_gene: TRBV6-6; len: 10; d_gene: TRBD1; j_gene: TRBJ2-7; abundance: -; CDR3nt: TGTGCCAGCAGTAGGACAGGAGTTTACTTC; CDR3aa: CASSRTGVYF
v_gene: TRBV5-1; len: 16; d_gene: -; j_gene: TRBJ2-6; abundance: -; CDR3nt: TGCGCCAGCAGCTTTACACAGTCCTCTGGGGCCAACGTCCTGACTTTC; CDR3aa: CASSFTQSSGANVLTF
v_gene: TRBV6-6; len: 16; d_gene: -; j_gene: TRBJ1-3; abundance: few; CDR3nt: TGTGCCAGCAGTTACGCCCTAACAGGGTTTGGAAACACCATATATTTT; CDR3aa: CASSYALTGFGNTIYF
v_gene: TRBV5-1; len: 15; d_gene: -; j_gene: TRBJ2-3; abundance: -; CDR3nt: TGCGCCAGCAGCTTGTTTGGGGCCGGCACAGATACGCAGTATTTT; CDR3aa: CASSLFGAGTDTQYF
v_gene: TRBV6-6; len: 14; d_gene: TRBD1; j_gene: TRBJ2-1; abundance: -; CDR3nt: TGTGCCAGCAACGACAGGGGCCAATACAATGAGCAGTTCTTC; CDR3aa: CASNDRGQYNEQFF
v_gene: TRBV19; len: 14; d_gene: -; j_gene: TRBJ1-1; abundance: -; CDR3nt: TGTGCCAGTAGTGATTACCAATCCGGGACTGAAGCTTTCTTT; CDR3aa: CASSDYQSGTEAFF
v_gene: TRBV6-4; len: 15; d_gene: TRBD2; j_gene: TRBJ2-1; abundance: few; CDR3nt: TGTGCCAGCGCGTTCGTAGCGGGAGAAGGCAATGAGCAGTTCTTC; CDR3aa: CASAFVAGEGNEQFF
v_gene: TRBV5-1; len: 14; d_gene: TRBD1; j_gene: TRBJ2-5; abundance: -; CDR3nt: TGCGCCAGCAGCCATGGACAGGGTGTAGAGACCCAGTACTTC; CDR3aa: CASSHGQGVETQYF
v_gene: TRBV5-1; len: 16; d_gene: -; j_gene: TRBJ1-1; abundance: -; CDR3nt: TGCGCCAGCAGCTTAAGTCGGCGGGGGCGCGGGACTGAAGCTTTCTTT; CDR3aa: CASSLSRRGRGTEAFF
v_gene: TRBV11-2; len: 15; d_gene: -; j_gene: TRBJ1-4; abundance: once; CDR3nt: TGTGCCAGCAGCCTAGGAGCCCAACTAATAGAAAAACTGTTTTTT; CDR3aa: CASSLGAQLIEKLFF
v_gene: TRBV7-8; len: 14; d_gene: TRBD2; j_gene: TRBJ2-7; abundance: few; CDR3nt: TGTGCCAGCAGCCTCGTCAGACTAGCGGGTGAGCAGTACTTC; CDR3aa: CASSLVRLAGEQYF
v_gene: TRBV28; len: 12; d_gene: -; j_gene: TRBJ2-5; abundance: few; CDR3nt: TGTGCCAGCAGTTTACTAGCCGAGACCCAGTACTTC; CDR3aa: CASSLLAETQYF
v_gene: TRBV4-1; len: 13; d_gene: -; j_gene: TRBJ2-1; abundance: -; CDR3nt: TGCGCCAGCAGCCTTGGGCTGGGCAACGAGCAGTTCTTC; CDR3aa: CASSLGLGNEQFF
v_gene: TRBV7-9; len: 14; d_gene: -; j_gene: TRBJ2-1; abundance: -; CDR3nt: TGTGCCAGCAGCGGGCTAGCATTGGGCAATGAGCAGTTCTTC; CDR3aa: CASSGLALGNEQFF
v_gene: TRBV7-3; len: 14; d_gene: -; j_gene: TRBJ2-7; abundance: -; CDR3nt: TGTGCCAGCAGCTTAACGGGTATGAGGACATCCCTCTACTTC; CDR3aa: CASSLTGMRTSLYF
v_gene: TRBV7-2; len: 15; d_gene: TRBD1; j_gene: TRBJ1-1; abundance: -; CDR3nt: TGTGCCAGCAGCTTAGGGGACAGGGGGTTTACTGAAGCTTTCTTT; CDR3aa: CASSLGDRGFTEAFF
v_gene: TRBV6-1; len: 15; d_gene: -; j_gene: TRBJ1-1; abundance: -; CDR3nt: TGTGCCAGCAGCCAAAGACTACAATTGAACACTGAAGCTTTCTTT; CDR3aa: CASSQRLQLNTEAFF
v_gene: TRBV9; len: 17; d_gene: -; j_gene: TRBJ2-7; abundance: -; CDR3nt: TGTGCCAGCAGCGTAGGACCGGGGGAAGGAATACGGGCGGGGCAGTACTTC; CDR3aa: CASSVGPGEGIRAGQYF
v_gene: TRBV19; len: 16; d_gene: TRBD1; j_gene: TRBJ2-6; abundance: few; CDR3nt: TGTGCCAGTAGTGCCTCAGGGGGAACTGGGGCCAACGTCCTGACTTTC; CDR3aa: CASSASGGTGANVLTF
v_gene: TRBV28; len: 18; d_gene: TRBD2; j_gene: TRBJ2-3; abundance: -; CDR3nt: TGTGCCAGCAGTTTCTCACTAGCGGCCCCTGGGGGCACAGATACGCAGTATTTT; CDR3aa: CASSFSLAAPGGTDTQYF
v_gene: TRBV25-1; len: 15; d_gene: TRBD2; j_gene: TRBJ2-7; abundance: -; CDR3nt: TGTGCCAGCAGTGGCACTACTAGCGGAAGCTACGAGCAGTACTTC; CDR3aa: CASSGTTSGSYEQYF
v_gene: TRBV6-5; len: 14; d_gene: -; j_gene: TRBJ1-3; abundance: -; CDR3nt: TGTGCCAGCAGTCGGGGGTTAGGTGGAAACACCATATATTTT; CDR3aa: CASSRGLGGNTIYF
v_gene: TRBV29-1; len: 16; d_gene: TRBD2; j_gene: TRBJ2-6; abundance: -; CDR3nt: TGCAGCGTTCAACCGGGAGGGGATTCTGGGGCCAACGTCCTGACTTTC; CDR3aa: CSVQPGGDSGANVLTF
v_gene: TRBV7-2; len: 15; d_gene: TRBD1; j_gene: TRBJ1-2; abundance: once; CDR3nt: TGTGCCAGCAGCTTAGGAGGACAGGGGGCAAATGGCTACACCTTC; CDR3aa: CASSLGGQGANGYTF
v_gene: TRBV7-9; len: 19; d_gene: TRBD2; j_gene: TRBJ2-7; abundance: few; CDR3nt: TGTGCCAGCAGCTTAGGGAGCGGGAGGGCCGGTTTTTACTCCTACGAGCAGTACTTC; CDR3aa: CASSLGSGRAGFYSYEQYF
v_gene: TRBV2; len: 14; d_gene: -; j_gene: TRBJ2-3; abundance: once; CDR3nt: TGTGCCAGCAGTGAAGACGTTTGGGCGAAGACGCAGTATTTT; CDR3aa: CASSEDVWAKTQYF
v_gene: TRBV6-6; len: 14; d_gene: TRBD2; j_gene: TRBJ2-5; abundance: -; CDR3nt: TGTGCCAGCGGTGGGCGGGGGGGCGGAGAGACCCAGTACTTC; CDR3aa: CASGGRGGGETQYF
v_gene: TRBV11-2; len: 17; d_gene: -; j_gene: TRBJ2-1; abundance: -; CDR3nt: TGTGCCAGCAGCTTAGATGCCCGGACTTTGGGTGGCAATGAGCAGTTCTTC; CDR3aa: CASSLDARTLGGNEQFF
v_gene: TRBV18; len: 15; d_gene: TRBD1; j_gene: TRBJ2-3; abundance: -; CDR3nt: TGTGCCAGCTCATTCGGACAGGGGATAGCAGATACGCAGTATTTT; CDR3aa: CASSFGQGIADTQYF
v_gene: TRBV28; len: 11; d_gene: -; j_gene: TRBJ2-7; abundance: -; CDR3nt: TGTGCCAGCGGGGGCTCCTACGAGCAGCACTTC; CDR3aa: CASGGSYEQHF
v_gene: TRBV11-3; len: 14; d_gene: TRBD2; j_gene: TRBJ2-1; abundance: -; CDR3nt: TGTGCCAGCAGCAATCGACTAGCGGGAAATGAGCAGTTCTTC; CDR3aa: CASSNRLAGNEQFF
v_gene: TRBV20-1; len: 10; d_gene: -; j_gene: TRBJ2-1; abundance: -; CDR3nt: TGCAGTGCTAAGGACAACAAGCAGTTCTTC; CDR3aa: CSAKDNKQFF
v_gene: TRBV5-4; len: 14; d_gene: -; j_gene: TRBJ2-1; abundance: -; CDR3nt: TGTGCCAGCAGCTTGTATAGCTCCTACAATGAGCAGTTCTTC; CDR3aa: CASSLYSSYNEQFF
v_gene: TRBV7-2; len: 17; d_gene: TRBD2; j_gene: TRBJ2-1; abundance: -; CDR3nt: TGTGCCAGCAGCCCAGGCACTAGCGGGAGGGTCGGGCGTGAGCAGTTCTTC; CDR3aa: CASSPGTSGRVGREQFF
v_gene: TRBV7-3; len: 14; d_gene: -; j_gene: TRBJ2-3; abundance: once; CDR3nt: TGTGCCAGCAGCCCGCAGCCGACGGGAGATACGCAGTATTTT; CDR3aa: CASSPQPTGDTQYF
v_gene: TRBV27; len: 13; d_gene: -; j_gene: TRBJ2-7; abundance: -; CDR3nt: TGTGCCAGCAGTTTCTCTAGGGGCCACGAGCAGTACTTC; CDR3aa: CASSFSRGHEQYF
v_gene: TRBV11-3; len: 15; d_gene: -; j_gene: TRBJ1-2; abundance: -; CDR3nt: TGTGCCAGCAGCTTAGATCGGCAGGGTGGGATTGGCTACACCTTC; CDR3aa: CASSLDRQGGIGYTF
v_gene: TRBV9; len: 16; d_gene: -; j_gene: TRBJ1-3; abundance: -; CDR3nt: TGTGCCAGCAGCGTAGATGGGCAGGGCTTCTTAAACACCATATATTTT; CDR3aa: CASSVDGQGFLNTIYF
v_gene: TRBV29-1; len: 17; d_gene: TRBD2; j_gene: TRBJ2-1; abundance: once; CDR3nt: TGCAGCTCCGGAGGGTCTAGCGGGAGAGCCTCCTACAATGAGCAGTTCTTC; CDR3aa: CSSGGSSGRASYNEQFF
v_gene: TRBV5-1; len: 15; d_gene: TRBD1; j_gene: TRBJ2-1; abundance: -; CDR3nt: TGCGCCAGCAATTCCGGGACAGGGGGTGTTAATGAGCAGTTCTTC; CDR3aa: CASNSGTGGVNEQFF
v_gene: TRBV27; len: 13; d_gene: TRBD1; j_gene: TRBJ2-3; abundance: -; CDR3nt: TGTGCCAGCAGGGGGACAGACACAGATACGCAGTATTTT; CDR3aa: CASRGTDTDTQYF
v_gene: TRBV9; len: 15; d_gene: -; j_gene: TRBJ2-1; abundance: -; CDR3nt: TGTGCCAGCAGCGTATTCTGGGAGGCCTACAATGAGCAGTTCTTC; CDR3aa: CASSVFWEAYNEQFF
v_gene: TRBV7-2; len: 13; d_gene: -; j_gene: TRBJ1-1; abundance: -; CDR3nt: TGTGCCAGCAGCCCGCTAGTGAACACTGAAGCTTTCTTT; CDR3aa: CASSPLVNTEAFF
v_gene: TRBV27; len: 15; d_gene: -; j_gene: TRBJ2-3; abundance: -; CDR3nt: TGTGCCAGCAGTTTCCTCTCGACTTTCACAGATACGCAGTATTTT; CDR3aa: CASSFLSTFTDTQYF
v_gene: TRBV9; len: 15; d_gene: TRBD1; j_gene: TRBJ2-5; abundance: -; CDR3nt: TGTGCCAGCAGCCCCAGTGGGACAGGGAAAGAGACCCAGTACTTC; CDR3aa: CASSPSGTGKETQYF
v_gene: TRBV9; len: 14; d_gene: TRBD2; j_gene: TRBJ2-5; abundance: -; CDR3nt: TGTGCCAGCAGCCCTAGCGGGAGGTTGGAGACCCAGTACTTC; CDR3aa: CASSPSGRLETQYF
v_gene: TRBV7-9; len: 17; d_gene: TRBD2; j_gene: TRBJ2-1; abundance: -; CDR3nt: TGTGCCAGCAGCTTAGTGGTAGGTAGCGGGACCTACAATGAGCAGTTCTTC; CDR3aa: CASSLVVGSGTYNEQFF
v_gene: TRBV7-2; len: 12; d_gene: -; j_gene: TRBJ2-7; abundance: few; CDR3nt: TGTGCCAGCAGCCCAAGCGGTTACGAGCAGTACTTC; CDR3aa: CASSPSGYEQYF
v_gene: TRBV19; len: 18; d_gene: -; j_gene: TRBJ2-1; abundance: few; CDR3nt: TGTGCCAGTACCCCCGGTAGCGGACGAAGGAGCTCCTACAATGAGCAGTTCTTC; CDR3aa: CASTPGSGRRSSYNEQFF
v_gene: TRBV12-5; len: 15; d_gene: TRBD1; j_gene: TRBJ2-3; abundance: -; CDR3nt: TGTGCTAGTGGCCCGGGACAGGGGAGGGGATCTGGGCAGTATTTT; CDR3aa: CASGPGQGRGSGQYF
v_gene: TRBV29-1; len: 14; d_gene: -; j_gene: TRBJ2-1; abundance: -; CDR3nt: TGCAGCGTTGTTGTGCGGAGCTCCTACAATGAGCAGTTCTTC; CDR3aa: CSVVVRSSYNEQFF
v_gene: TRBV9; len: 15; d_gene: TRBD1; j_gene: TRBJ2-7; abundance: -; CDR3nt: TGTGCCAGCAGCGTAGAGGGACAGGGGGCGCGCGAGCAGTACTTC; CDR3aa: CASSVEGQGAREQYF